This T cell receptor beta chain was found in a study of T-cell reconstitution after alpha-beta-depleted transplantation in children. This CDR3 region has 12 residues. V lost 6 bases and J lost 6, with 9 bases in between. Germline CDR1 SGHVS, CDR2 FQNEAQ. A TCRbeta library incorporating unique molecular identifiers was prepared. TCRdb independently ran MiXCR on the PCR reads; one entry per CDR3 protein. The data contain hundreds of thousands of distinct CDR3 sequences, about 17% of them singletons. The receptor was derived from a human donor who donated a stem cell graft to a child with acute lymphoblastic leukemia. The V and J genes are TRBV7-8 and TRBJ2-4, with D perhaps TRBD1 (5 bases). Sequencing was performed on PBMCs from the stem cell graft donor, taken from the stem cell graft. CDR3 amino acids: CASSFQGNIQYF. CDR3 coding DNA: TGTGCCAGCAGTTTCCAGGGAAACATTCAGTACTTC.